These 5 T cell receptor beta chains came from one sample sequenced in a study of blood T cells in healthy people across ages. PCR was performed a second time for roughly 6 to 12 cycles using a sample-barcoded 5' primer and a J-beta primer mix. TCRdb re-called the 5' RACE reads through MiXCR, storing one row per CDR3 protein. Of about 780,000 distinct CDR3 sequences in the sample, roughly 25% are singletons; the top ten hold around 2.9%. The data also belong to a second study, concerning T cells of mothers and their children.

The sample taken for sequencing was blood. The receptor set was obtained from a boy aged 5-17 years in good health.

This clonotype was seen a few times. The genes are TRBV12-3 or TRBV12-4 and TRBJ2-1; 12 bases are shared with TRBD2. The CDR3 runs to 16 residues. The V segment lost 7 bases and the J segment 6 bases; nucleotides outside the gene matches: 10. Here the CDR3 DNA reads TGTGCCAGCAAGGCTAGCGGGGGGGCTTTGAGCAATGAGCAGTTCTTC. It is translated as CASKASGGALSNEQFF.

The rearrangement uses TRBV15 and TRBJ2-1; TRBD2 matches 14 bases. With V trimmed by 1 base and J by 2 bases, 1 base remained unmatched. Germline CDR1 reads LNHNV; CDR2 reads YYDKDF (reference sequence). This CDR3 contains 17 residues. The CDR3 coding sequence is TGTGCCACCAGCAGAGGGACTAGCGGGGGGCCCTACAATGAGCAGTTCTTC. It encodes CATSRGTSGGPYNEQFF.

This clonotype occurred a few times. CDR3 nucleotide sequence: TGTGCCATCAGTGTGGGGGGTTCCACAGATACGCAGTATTTT. Amino acids: CAISVGGSTDTQYF. The chain is built from TRBV10-3 and TRBJ2-3, with D perhaps matching TRBD2 (6 bases). Per the germline V gene, CDR1 is ENHRY and CDR2 is SYGVKD. Trimming pared 4 bases from V and 2 bases from J, leaving 10 bases between. CDR3 size: 14 residues.

This sequence joins TRBV27 and TRBJ2-5; 8 bases fit TRBD2. The DNA matches TRBJ2-7 better at its end, which makes the J call doubtful. The germline gives CDR1 MNHEY, CDR2 SMNVEV (reference sequence). The CDR3 extends over 15 amino acids. DNA for the CDR3: TGTGCCAGCAGTTTATCCGGGGGGGGCCCCCGCGAGCAGTACTTC. Amino acid sequence: CASSLSGGGPREQYF.

The chain employs TRBV10-3 and TRBJ1-2, with D maybe TRBD1 (5 bases). Germline CDR1 and CDR2: ENHRY and SYGVKD. The CDR3 consists of 15 residues. V shed 2 bases and J shed 8 bases, with 18 bases lying between them. This chain's CDR3 is CAISEPGLRPIGYTF. The CDR3, as DNA: TGTGCCATCAGTGAGCCAGGGCTGCGCCCTATCGGCTACACCTTC.